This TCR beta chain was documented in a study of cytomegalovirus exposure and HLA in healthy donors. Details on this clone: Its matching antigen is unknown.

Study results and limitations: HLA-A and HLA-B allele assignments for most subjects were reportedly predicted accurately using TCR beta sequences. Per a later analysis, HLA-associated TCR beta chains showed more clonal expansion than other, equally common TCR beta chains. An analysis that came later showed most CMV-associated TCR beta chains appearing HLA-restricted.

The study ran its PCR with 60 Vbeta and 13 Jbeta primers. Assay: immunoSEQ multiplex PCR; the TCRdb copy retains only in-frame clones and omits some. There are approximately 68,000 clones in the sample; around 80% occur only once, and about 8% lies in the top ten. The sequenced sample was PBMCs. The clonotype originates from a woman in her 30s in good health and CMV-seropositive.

As DNA, the CDR3 is TGTGCCAGCAGTTACTTTTCAGGGGCGGGCACCGGGGAGCTGTTTTTT. It translates to CASSYFSGAGTGELFF. The rearrangement links TRBV27 to TRBJ2-2; D might be TRBD1 (6 bases). This CDR3 has 16 amino acids. Trimming took off 4 bases at V and 4 bases at J, with 16 bases between the two ends. Germline CDR1 and CDR2: MNHEY and SMNVEV (reference sequence).